The source of this T cell receptor (beta chain) is a study of T cell responses to AZD1222 COVID-19 vaccine. Study-wide results and caveats: AZD1222 recipients seropositive at baseline numbered only five to seven. Repertoires were obtained only post-peak T cell response. The donor cohort was predominantly white British with a female majority, and clonal diversity may have been underestimated.

Germline CDR1 reads SGHTS; CDR2 reads YDEGEE. V was pared by 5 bases and J by 6 bases, with 12 bases between. This CDR3 has 13 amino acids. In the case of this clone: What it recognizes is unknown.

Libraries were prepared by immunoSEQ multiplex PCR; TCRdb keeps only in-frame clonotypes and omits some of them. The sample holds some 130,000 clones; over 85% are singletons and the top ten take about 1.9%. Here the sequenced sample was peripheral blood, taken on day 0 of AZD1222 vaccination. This chain links TRBV5-8 with TRBJ2-1; a weak D match, TRBD1 (5 bases). This TCR was sampled from an adult in good health. The CDR3 protein is CASRQTGSNEQFF. CDR3 nucleotides: TGTGCCAGCAGACAAACAGGCTCCAATGAGCAGTTCTTC.